The present entry profiles one T cell receptor (beta chain) with its context. Antigen unknown. The CDR3 totals 15 residues. Losses at the gene ends were 5 bases for V and 6 bases for J; bases not matched to a gene: 8. Germline CDR1 reads SGHAT; CDR2 reads FQDESV (reference sequence). The data derive from a study of CD4+ T cells in melanoma. This table comes from immunoSEQ multiplex PCR, and its TCRdb copy is limited to in-frame clones, with some not included. The sample consists of some 120,000 clones, around 92% of them appearing once. Study results and limitations: CD8+ T cell, macrophage and B cell function reportedly correlated with neoantigen-specific CD4+ T cells. Diverse differentiation states were reported for melanoma neoantigen-specific CD4+ T cells.

This receptor was identified in a human donor with melanoma. V usage is TRBV11-1 and J usage is TRBJ2-3; the match to TRBD2 covers 10 bases. Material: peripheral blood. As DNA, the CDR3 is TGTGCCAGCAGCGCCCCTAGCGGGGGAAGGGATACGCAGTATTTT. Translating gives CASSAPSGGRDTQYF.